The 24 T cell receptor beta chains below were found in one sample sequenced in a study of shared clonotypes between healthy human individuals. Measured with immunoSEQ multiplex PCR; TCRdb has only the in-frame clones, and not every one. The sample carries hundreds of thousands of clones, approximately 96% recorded once. Naive CD8 isolation took CD45RO-negative cells positively selected for CCR7 and excluded terminally differentiated effector memory CD45RA+ cells. Sequencing used naive CD8+ T cells sorted from blood. The receptor source for this set is a young man in good health.

The chain has TRBV6-1 and TRBJ2-7, with unresolved D. The CDR3 runs to 15 residues. Germline-derived CDR1 and CDR2 are MNHNS and SASEGT. The V and J ends lost 2 bases and 4 bases respectively, with 15 bases between them. The CDR3 coding sequence is TGTGCCAGCAGTGAATTCGGGTCTTCTCCTTACGAGCAGTACTTC. It specifies CASSEFGSSPYEQYF.

This rearrangement joins TRBV27 to TRBJ1-5; D call uncertain. The CDR3 is 14 residues long. Germline values: CDR1 MNHEY, CDR2 SMNVEV (reference sequence). Trimming removed 3 bases at V and 7 bases at J, with 13 bases between. CDR3 nucleotides: TGTGCCAGCAGTTTTGGCAGAAGCTCGCAGCCCCAGCATTTT. Encoded protein: CASSFGRSSQPQHF.

The chain combines TRBV7-6 with TRBJ1-1; D not certain. CDR1 and CDR2 from the germline V gene are SGHVS and FNYEAQ. The CDR3 length is 12 residues. Trimming removed 10 bases at V and 1 base at J, with 10 bases between. CDR3 coding DNA: TGTGCCACCCGGGCCGAGAACACTGAAGCTTTCTTT. Its translation is CATRAENTEAFF.

V and J are TRBV21-1 and TRBJ2-1; the DNA was not compared with TRBD2, the D call given in the table. TRBV21-1 is tagged as a pseudogene. The CDR3 totals 20 residues. Written as DNA, the CDR3 is TGTGCCAGCAGCAAAGGGACTAGTCTATTGGAACCGAGCTCCTACAATGAGCAGTTCTTC. Its protein product is CASSKGTSLLEPSSYNEQFF.

The CDR3 bases are TGCAGCGTGGGAGGGACTAGCGGATACAATGAGCAGTTCTTC. Translation gives CSVGGTSGYNEQFF. The chain links TRBV29-1 to TRBJ2-1; 11 bases fit TRBD2. The CDR3 length is 14 residues. Trimming cost V 6 bases and J 4 bases; bases outside gene matches: 5. Germline V lookup: CDR1 SQVTM, CDR2 ANQGSEA.

The chain uses TRBV7-9 and TRBJ1-1; D is perhaps TRBD1 (6 bases). This CDR3 has 13 residues. Germline CDR1 and CDR2: SEHNR and FQNEAQ (reference sequence). Trimming took off 6 bases at V and 8 bases at J, with 16 bases between the two ends. CDR3 residues: CASRDSIIFEAFF. The CDR3 DNA is TGTGCCAGCAGGGACAGTATAATTTTCGAAGCTTTCTTT.

The chain is built from TRBV4-1 and TRBJ1-5; tentative D call: TRBD1 (5 bases). CDR3 length: 16 amino acids. CDR1 MGHRA and CDR2 YSYEKL come from the germline V gene. The V end lost 0 bases, the J end lost 5 bases, and 14 bases lay between the germline ends. CDR3 in DNA: TGCGCCAGCAGCCAAGAATGGGGGATGGATTATCAGCCCCAGCATTTT. Residues: CASSQEWGMDYQPQHF.

This chain uses TRBV27 with TRBJ1-5, with 8 bases identical to TRBD1. V lost 6 bases to trimming and J lost 4 bases; unmatched junction nucleotides: 14. The V gene's germline CDR1 is MNHEY and CDR2 SMNVEV (reference sequence). CDR3 length: 17 amino acids. The CDR3 loop is CASSHLPGTGYNQPQHF. The CDR3 DNA sequence: TGTGCCAGCAGCCATCTACCCGGGACAGGTTATAATCAGCCCCAGCATTTT.

The V call is TRBV6-4, the J call TRBJ2-7; the D gene is possibly TRBD2 (5 bases). With 7 bases removed from V and 6 bases from J, the gap between germline ends came to 19 bases. The CDR3 runs 14 residues. Germline-derived CDR1 and CDR2 are MRHNA and SNTAGT. CDR3 bases: TGTGCCAGCAAGACGGACTCTACCTGGTTCGAGCAGTACTTC. Amino acids: CASKTDSTWFEQYF.

The CDR3 nucleotides are TGTGCCAGCAGTGAATTTGGGGGGCGGTTCGATGGCTACACCTTC. It codes for CASSEFGGRFDGYTF. This chain connects TRBV25-1 to TRBJ1-2; weak D call: TRBD1 (6 bases). The V gene lost 1 base and the J gene lost 6 bases, with 15 bases spanning the gap. Germline V CDR1 and CDR2: MGHDK, SYGVNS. The CDR3 runs to 15 residues.

The chain is built from TRBV30 and TRBJ1-5; no clear D gene. The CDR3 contains 14 residues. Germline CDR1 and CDR2: GTSNPN and SVGIG (reference sequence). V was cut by 0 bases and J by 7 bases, with 13 bases left in between. Here the CDR3 DNA reads TGTGCCTGGAGTGTAGGGTCCGGCGGCCAGCCCCAGCATTTT. Its protein is CAWSVGSGGQPQHF.

J is TRBJ2-3 and V is TRBV2; D is unresolved. The CDR3 is made up of 11 amino acids. CDR1 and CDR2 from the germline V gene are SNHLY and FYNNEI. Trimming stripped 3 bases from V and 6 bases from J, with 4 bases between. The CDR3 nucleotides read TGTGCCAGCAGTGATTGGGATACGCAGTATTTT. Translating it yields CASSDWDTQYF. The whole variable domain, filled in from reference TRBV2 and TRBJ2-3, reads EPEVTQTPSHQVTQMGQEVILRCVPISNHLYFYWYRQILGQKVEFLVSFYNNEISEKSEIFDDQFSVERPDGSNFTLKIRSTKLEDSAMYFCASSDWDTQYFGPGTRLTVL.

V is TRBV19 and J is TRBJ1-2; tentatively, D is TRBD1 (6 bases). In germline, CDR1 is LNHDA, CDR2 SQIVND (reference sequence). Deletions cut 5 bases from V and 1 base from J, with 14 bases between. CDR3 length: 15 amino acids. CDR3 bases: TGTGCCAGTAGTTTCGAACAGGGAGTTAACTATGGCTACACCTTC. Its protein is CASSFEQGVNYGYTF.

CDR3 coding DNA: TGCGCCAGCAGCTTGGGCAGCAGATACGAGCAGTACTTC. It codes for CASSLGSRYEQYF. V usage is TRBV5-1 and J usage is TRBJ2-7; no clear D gene. The germline V and J ends were trimmed by 0 bases and 4 bases, with 8 bases remaining between them. Germline CDR1 SGHRS, CDR2 YFSETQ. This CDR3 has 13 amino acids.

The gene calls are TRBV7-9 and TRBJ2-5; 7 bases map to TRBD1. The CDR3 is 14 residues long. With V trimmed by 5 bases and J by 3 bases, 6 bases remained unmatched. Germline V gives CDR1 SEHNR, CDR2 FQNEAQ (reference sequence). The CDR3 DNA is TGTGCCAGCAGCCAACCCGACAGGGAAGAGACCCAGTACTTC. Amino acid sequence: CASSQPDREETQYF.

The chain uses TRBV11-2 and TRBJ1-5, with D possibly being TRBD1 (5 bases). The CDR3 spans 14 residues. Germline V lookup: CDR1 SGHAT, CDR2 FQNNGV. V lost 5 bases to trimming and J lost 5 bases, with 13 bases between them. In nucleotides, the CDR3 is TGTGCCAGCAGCCCTGGGGGGGGTTATCAGCCCCAGCATTTT. As protein: CASSPGGGYQPQHF. Looking up the rest from reference TRBV11-2 and TRBJ1-5 gives the full variable domain: EAGVAQSPRYKIIEKRQSVAFWCNPISGHATLYWYQQILGQGPKLLIQFQNNGVVDDSQLPKDRFSAERLKGVDSTLKIQPAKLEDSAVYLCASSPGGGYQPQHFGDGTRLSIL.

J is TRBJ1-1 and V is TRBV5-6; possible D gene TRBD1, 6 bases. The germline CDR1 and CDR2 sequences are SGHDT and YYEEEE. Trimming pared 4 bases from V and 0 bases from J, leaving 10 bases between. The CDR3 consists of 14 residues. CDR3 sequence (DNA): TGTGCCAGCAGCCCAGGGGCGGTGAACACTGAAGCTTTCTTT. Translating it yields CASSPGAVNTEAFF.

The V gene is TRBV15, the J gene TRBJ2-5; 8 positions agree with TRBD2. V lost 7 bases, J lost 1 base, and 8 bases stayed unmatched. In germline, CDR1 is LNHNV, CDR2 YYDKDF (reference sequence). The CDR3 sequence is 15 residues long. Here the CDR3 DNA reads TGTGCCACCACCCGAGCGGGGACTAGCCAAGAGACCCAGTACTTC. Protein sequence: CATTRAGTSQETQYF.

The chain employs TRBV27 and TRBJ1-2; TRBD1 agrees at 10 bases. J gave up 3 bases and V 2 bases, and 3 bases lay outside the gene matches. The CDR3 totals 15 residues. In germline, CDR1 is MNHEY, CDR2 SMNVEV (reference sequence). The CDR3 coding sequence is TGTGCCAGCAGTTTAGTAGGGACAGGGGACTATGGCTACACCTTC. As protein: CASSLVGTGDYGYTF.

This chain joins TRBV14 and TRBJ2-1; D remains ambiguous. V lost 1 base, J lost 3 bases, and 4 bases lay in between. The CDR3 has 13 amino acids. CDR1 is SGHDN and CDR2 is FVKESK in the germline V gene. The CDR3 sequence is CASSQGNYNEQFF. Written as DNA, the CDR3 is TGTGCCAGCAGCCAAGGAAACTACAATGAGCAGTTCTTC.

This chain links TRBV10-3 with TRBJ2-1; 10 bases are shared with TRBD1. The CDR3 is 16 residues long. The J segment lost 4 bases and the V segment lost 3 bases, leaving 6 bases of the junction unmatched. The germline gives CDR1 ENHRY, CDR2 SYGVKD. The CDR3 DNA sequence: TGTGCCATCAGTGACCCCGACAGGGGGCCTTACAATGAGCAGTTCTTC. Its protein is CAISDPDRGPYNEQFF.

The chain employs TRBV14 and TRBJ2-7; 7 bases match TRBD2. The CDR3 is 17 residues long. V was pared by 1 base and J by 0 bases, with 9 bases of the junction left unmatched. Germline-derived CDR1 and CDR2 are SGHDN and FVKESK. The CDR3 coding sequence is TGTGCCAGCAGCCAAGCAGGAGCGGGGCTCGACTCCTACGAGCAGTACTTC. Amino acid sequence: CASSQAGAGLDSYEQYF.

The CDR3 is CASSFGTDSYEQYF. The CDR3 DNA is TGCGCCAGCAGCTTCGGAACAGACTCCTACGAGCAGTACTTC. The chain employs TRBV5-1 and TRBJ2-7; D is unclear. This CDR3 contains 14 residues. Trimming left V 2 bases short and J 0 bases short, with 9 bases between. Germline-derived CDR1 and CDR2 are SGHRS and YFSETQ.

The chain uses TRBV7-9 and TRBJ2-6; unclear D gene. The CDR3 has 16 residues. Germline CDR1 is SEHNR and CDR2 is FQNEAQ (reference sequence). Trimming left V 2 bases short and J 0 bases short, with 8 bases between. Here the CDR3 reads CASSLWQPSGANVLTF. DNA of the CDR3: TGTGCCAGCAGCTTATGGCAGCCCTCTGGGGCCAACGTCCTGACTTTC.